What follows describes a single TCR beta chain. The antigen is not known. The entry originates in a study of CD8 T cells in ankylosing spondylitis. General study results and limits: What seemed typical of ankylosing spondylitis blood was a TCR beta motif built from roughly eight highly homologous variants.

This CDR3 has 13 residues. In germline, CDR1 is WNHNN, CDR2 SYGVQD (reference sequence). V gave up 3 bases and J gave up 4 bases, with 9 bases separating them. Scientists made TCR beta libraries using quantitative 5'-RACE with molecular barcodes. In TCRdb, the 5' RACE reads were re-called with MiXCR into one record per CDR3 protein. The sample contains approximately 240,000 distinct CDR3 sequences, about 10% of which appear only once. The TCR comes from a male donor with ankylosing spondylitis or in good health (not recorded which). Sequences were obtained from blood, either unsorted or a sorted T cell fraction (not recorded which). The V and J genes are TRBV10-1 and TRBJ1-2; maybe TRBD1 (5 bases). In DNA form, the CDR3 reads TGCGCCAGCAGTGATCGGCAGGGCTATGGCTACACCTTC. Translating it yields CASSDRQGYGYTF.